This T cell receptor beta chain emerged from a study of memory CD4+ T cells and cytomegalovirus serostatus. The CDR3 has 20 amino acids. Germline V gene lookup returns CDR1 SGHRS and CDR2 YFSETQ. V shed 2 bases and J 5 bases; nucleotides not matched to a gene: 22. Single viable CD3+CD4+CD8-CD45RO+ cells were sorted as the memory CD4+ T cells. Profiled with immunoSEQ multiplex PCR; TCRdb holds only in-frame clones, not every one. This sample carries 40,000 to 55,000 clones, around 80% of them seen once, and the ten largest clones take around 1.5%. The sequence was collected from an adult in good health and CMV-seropositive. Sequencing input: memory CD4+ T cells from blood. The chain employs TRBV5-1 and TRBJ1-1, with 9 nucleotides matching TRBD1. The CDR3 loop reads CASSFAPGDRAPQGGTEAFF. As DNA, the CDR3 is TGCGCCAGCAGCTTTGCCCCCGGGGACAGGGCACCCCAGGGGGGGACTGAAGCTTTCTTT.